These T cell receptor beta chains were read from a single sample in a study of type 1 and type 2 diabetes patients. TCRdb recomputed calls from the multiplex PCR reads with MiXCR, one row per CDR3 protein. The repertoire holds about 290,000 distinct CDR3 sequences, over 45% seen once, with roughly 13% in the top ten. The sequenced sample consisted of peripheral blood mononuclear cells (PBMCs). All receptors come from a man aged 18 to 29 with type 2 diabetes. Both conserved end residues are part of each CDR3. A D gene is named only where the DNA matches it firmly. The size of a clone is reported for some rows only, either as once, few or many, or as a class for expanded clones.

j_call d_call v_call clone_size cdr3_aa cdr3_nt
TRBJ2-7 - TRBV7-2 - CASSFEAVMAYEQYF TGTGCCAGCAGCTTTGAAGCGGTGATGGCCTACGAGCAGTACTTC
TRBJ2-6 TRBD1 TRBV27 few CASSLGTAGANVLTF TGTGCCAGCAGTCTGGGGACAGCTGGGGCCAACGTCCTGACTTTC
TRBJ1-2 - TRBV19 - CASSIPQMGGYTF TGTGCCAGTAGTATACCCCAAATGGGCGGCTACACCTTC
TRBJ2-5 TRBD1 TRBV15 - CATSRWDRGRETQYF TGTGCCACCAGCAGATGGGACAGGGGGAGAGAGACCCAGTACTTC
TRBJ2-1 - TRBV28 - CASSLPGASAYNEQFF TGTGCCAGCAGCTTGCCGGGGGCCTCCGCCTACAATGAGCAGTTCTTC
TRBJ2-1 TRBD2 TRBV30 few CACSGRARDEQFF TGTGCCTGTAGCGGGAGGGCCCGGGATGAGCAGTTCTTC
TRBJ1-6 TRBD1 TRBV19 - CASSNRDRLSPLHF TGTGCCAGTAGTAACCGGGACAGGCTATCACCCCTCCACTTT
TRBJ2-7 - TRBV19 - CASSMVPHSYEQYF TGTGCCAGTAGTATGGTGCCGCACTCCTACGAGCAGTACTTC
TRBJ1-1 - TRBV7-9 - CASSLRQTEAFF TGTGCCAGCAGCCTCAGACAGACAGAAGCTTTCTTT
TRBJ2-1 - TRBV9 many CASSVDGSNEQFF TGTGCCAGCAGCGTAGACGGAAGCAATGAGCAGTTCTTC
TRBJ2-5 - TRBV19 many CASSKQETQYF TGTGCCAGTAGTAAGCAAGAGACCCAGTACTTC
TRBJ2-3 - TRBV20-1 - CSASTGDSNTQYF TGCAGTGCTAGTACGGGAGATTCGAATACGCAGTATTTT
TRBJ2-7 TRBD2 TRBV5-1 - CASSQTSGSLEQYF TGTGCCAGCAGCCAAACTAGCGGGAGTCTCGAGCAGTACTTC
TRBJ2-7 - TRBV2 - CASSEGWRIRQGEAEQYF TGTGCCAGCAGTGAAGGGTGGAGGATTCGTCAGGGAGAGGCCGAGCAGTACTTC
TRBJ2-1 - TRBV2 few CASRKASARGYEQFF TGTGCCAGCAGAAAAGCAAGTGCAAGGGGATATGAGCAGTTCTTC
TRBJ1-1 - TRBV10-1 few CARPDRRRNTEAFF TGCGCCAGACCTGATAGACGGAGGAACACTGAAGCTTTCTTT
TRBJ2-7 - TRBV5-1 few CASSLAVDPSTYEQYF TGCGCCAGCAGCTTGGCCGTGGACCCATCAACCTACGAGCAGTACTTC
TRBJ2-7 TRBD1 TRBV19 - CASSLGDRVHEQYF TGTGCCAGTAGTCTCGGGGACAGGGTCCACGAGCAGTACTTC
TRBJ2-7 - TRBV19 - CASSIVAGTVYGQYF TGTGCCAGTAGTATCGTCGCCGGGACCGTCTACGGGCAGTACTTC
TRBJ2-5 TRBD2 TRBV28 - CASSPFEGGAGFQETQYF TGTGCCAGCAGCCCATTTGAGGGAGGAGCGGGGTTCCAAGAGACCCAGTACTTC
TRBJ2-3 - TRBV7-2 once CASSSYGDTQYF TGTGCCAGCAGCTCATACGGCGATACGCAGTATTTT
TRBJ2-3 TRBD2 TRBV10-3 once CAISEPSGSHTQYF TGTGCCATCAGTGAGCCTAGCGGGTCCCATACGCAGTATTTT
TRBJ2-1 - TRBV2 once CATSDPGRTTTYNEQFF TGTGCCACCAGTGACCCTGGACGTACCACTACCTACAATGAGCAGTTCTTC
TRBJ2-2 - TRBV6-6 - CASSYSGTDTGELFF TGTGCCAGCAGTTACTCAGGGACGGACACCGGGGAGCTGTTTTTT
TRBJ2-7 - TRBV30 few CASNFREENEQYF TGTGCCTCAAATTTCAGGGAGGAAAACGAGCAGTACTTC
TRBJ1-2 - TRBV10-3 few CAISETATGYTF TGTGCCATCAGTGAGACCGCTACCGGCTACACCTTC
TRBJ1-4 - TRBV30 - CAWSGGETGKLFF TGTGCCTGGAGCGGTGGGGAAACGGGAAAACTGTTTTTT
TRBJ2-3 - TRBV7-3 few CASSLSASTDTQYF TGTGCCAGCAGCTTATCGGCTAGCACAGATACGCAGTATTTT
TRBJ2-7 TRBD2 TRBV20-1 - CSARDGGVDEQYF TGCAGTGCTAGAGATGGGGGGGTCGACGAGCAGTACTTC
TRBJ2-7 TRBD1 TRBV19 many CATKQGAYEQYF TGTGCCACGAAACAGGGGGCCTACGAGCAGTACTTC
TRBJ1-1 - TRBV19 few CASSIGALNTEAFF TGTGCCAGTAGTATCGGGGCCCTGAACACTGAAGCTTTCTTT
TRBJ2-1 TRBD2 TRBV19 few CASSGLAGVNEQFF TGTGCCAGTAGTGGGCTAGCGGGAGTTAATGAGCAGTTCTTC
TRBJ2-3 TRBD2 TRBV20-1 few CSATAGTSFSYTQYF TGCAGTGCCACGGCCGGGACTAGTTTTTCTTATACGCAGTATTTT
TRBJ2-1 - TRBV20-1 - CSARSNNEQFF TGCAGTGCTAGGAGTAACAATGAGCAGTTCTTC
TRBJ1-1 - TRBV5-5 once CASSLERVWTEAFF TGTGCCAGCAGCTTGGAGAGGGTATGGACTGAAGCTTTCTTT
TRBJ1-1 - TRBV20-1 - CSARTGNTEAFF TGCAGTGCCCGGACTGGGAACACTGAAGCTTTCTTT
TRBJ2-7 - TRBV9 many CASSVGGSSYEQYF TGTGCCAGCAGTGTAGGGGGGTCCTCCTACGAGCAGTACTTC
TRBJ2-1 - TRBV27 once CASSIRHEVNEQFF TGTGCCAGCAGCATAAGACACGAGGTCAATGAGCAGTTCTTC